This section outlines one TCR beta chain sequence together with its context. A single count supports this clone. No cognate antigen has been identified for it. Base-call qualities are not available, and no considerably larger clone is one nucleotide away. This entry comes from a study of blood T cell repertoires in COVID-19 (dated by TCRdb to 2020 to 2022). Looking at the study overall: Samples covering the acute and convalescent phases of COVID-19 were provided by collaborators in the United States, Italy and Spain. The material from the prospective study consisted of cDNA or gDNA derived from T cells, B-cell-depleted T cells, or PBMCs. Subjects who had been exposed to COVID-19, were actively infected with it, or had recovered from it provided the deeply sampled blood TCRbeta repertoires that made up the dataset. The repertoires were released in a freely available public database meant as a resource for research on the immune response to SARS-CoV-2. The samples were drawn from two sources: the first 160 participants of the ongoing ImmuneRACE study, and 950 to 1,500 subjects contributed by 6 global collaborators. Sample metadata almost always included a de-identified subject ID, COVID-19 status, age in years and sex. Where available, HLA class I and class II types were obtained from metadata supplied by the sample provider rather than from assay-based typing.

Overall results and qualifications from the work: The amount of clinical and demographic metadata varied by source and participant and was provided uncurated.

From its cysteine to its phenylalanine, the CDR3 spans 15 amino acids. Solely the CDR3 DNA is kept, with 45 bases framed from the first base. V lost 6 bases and J lost 4 bases, and the count of bases not matched to a germline gene is 11. From a lookup of the germline V gene (reference sequence), CDR1 and CDR2 are MNHEY and SMNVEV. The immunoSEQ Assay, a bias-controlled multiplex PCR, was used to amplify TCRbeta CDR3 regions from genomic DNA. The published analysis was carried out like this. The number of nucleated cells in each sample was estimated from the amplification of reference gene primers within the assay. Sequence reads were collapsed and filtered to measure the absolute abundance of every unique TCRbeta CDR3 rearrangement. Productive Simpson clonality was computed per sample as the square root of Simpson's diversity index over productive rearrangements. TCRdb provides this immuneACCESS table in a form limited to in-frame rearrangements. Some clones are lacking; in checked studies, under half of them reflect an unresolved V gene, and why the rest are absent is not known. From that table come the V and J calls and clone size; the DNA was used to work out D and trimming. The sample yields 95,000 to 120,000 clones; approximately 85% were counted once. Of the sample, about 2.2% falls within the top ten clones.

Whole blood was collected in K2EDTA tubes by collaborating institutions according to the institutions' own protocols. Collaborator samples were shipped for TCRbeta analysis as frozen whole blood, isolated PBMCs, or DNA extracted from either sample type. The sequencing input was peripheral blood. The chain uses TRBV27 and TRBJ2-5, with TRBD2 identical over 7 junction bases. The receptor was derived from a human donor in a cohort sampled during active COVID-19. CDR3 protein: CASSLAEGARETQYF. The DNA reads TGTGCCAGCAGCCTAGCGGAAGGGGCGAGAGAGACCCAGTACTTC.